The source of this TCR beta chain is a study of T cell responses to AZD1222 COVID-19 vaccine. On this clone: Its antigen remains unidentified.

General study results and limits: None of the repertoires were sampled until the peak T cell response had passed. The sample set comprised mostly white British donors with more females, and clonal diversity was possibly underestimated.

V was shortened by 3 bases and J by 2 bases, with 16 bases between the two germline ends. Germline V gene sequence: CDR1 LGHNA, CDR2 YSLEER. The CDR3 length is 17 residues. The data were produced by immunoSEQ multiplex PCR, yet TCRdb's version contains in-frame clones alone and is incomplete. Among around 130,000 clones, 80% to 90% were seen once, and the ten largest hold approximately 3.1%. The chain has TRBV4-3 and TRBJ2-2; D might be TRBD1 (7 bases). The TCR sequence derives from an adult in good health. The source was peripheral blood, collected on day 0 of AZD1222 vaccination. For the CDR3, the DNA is TGCGCCAGCAGCCACCCCGAGACAGGGACTAACACCGGGGAGCTGTTTTTT. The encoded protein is CASSHPETGTNTGELFF.